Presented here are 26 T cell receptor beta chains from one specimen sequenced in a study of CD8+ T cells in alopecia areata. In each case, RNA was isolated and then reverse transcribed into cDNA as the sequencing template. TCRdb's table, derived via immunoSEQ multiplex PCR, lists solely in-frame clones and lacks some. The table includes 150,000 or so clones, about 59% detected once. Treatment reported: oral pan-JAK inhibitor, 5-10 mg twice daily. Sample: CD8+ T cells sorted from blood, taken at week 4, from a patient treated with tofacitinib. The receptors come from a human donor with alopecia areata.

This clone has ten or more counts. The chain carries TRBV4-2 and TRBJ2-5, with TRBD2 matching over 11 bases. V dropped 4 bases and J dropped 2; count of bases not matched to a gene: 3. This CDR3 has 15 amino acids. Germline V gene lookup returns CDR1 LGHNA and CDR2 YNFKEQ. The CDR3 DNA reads TGTGCCAGCAGCCCACTAGCGGGGGATCAAGAGACCCAGTACTTC. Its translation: CASSPLAGDQETQYF.

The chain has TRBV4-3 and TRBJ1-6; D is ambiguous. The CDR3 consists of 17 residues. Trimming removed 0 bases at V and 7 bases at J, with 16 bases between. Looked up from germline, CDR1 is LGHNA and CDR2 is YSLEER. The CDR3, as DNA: TGCGCCAGCAGCCAAGATCAGGCCGGGAGACAAAATTCACCCCTCCACTTT. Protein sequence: CASSQDQAGRQNSPLHF.

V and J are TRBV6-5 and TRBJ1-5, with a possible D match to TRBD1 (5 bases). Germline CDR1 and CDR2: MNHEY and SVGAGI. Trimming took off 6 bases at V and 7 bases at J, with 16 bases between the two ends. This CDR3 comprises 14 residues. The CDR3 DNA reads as TGTGCCAGCAGCCTGACCTGGGGCGGGCAGCCCCAGCATTTT. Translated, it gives CASSLTWGGQPQHF.

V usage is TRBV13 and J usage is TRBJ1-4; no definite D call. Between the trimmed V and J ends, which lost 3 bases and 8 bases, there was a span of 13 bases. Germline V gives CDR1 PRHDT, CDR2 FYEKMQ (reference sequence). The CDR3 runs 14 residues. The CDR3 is CASSLQAEEEKLFF. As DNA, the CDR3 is TGTGCCAGCAGCTTGCAGGCAGAAGAGGAAAAACTGTTTTTT.

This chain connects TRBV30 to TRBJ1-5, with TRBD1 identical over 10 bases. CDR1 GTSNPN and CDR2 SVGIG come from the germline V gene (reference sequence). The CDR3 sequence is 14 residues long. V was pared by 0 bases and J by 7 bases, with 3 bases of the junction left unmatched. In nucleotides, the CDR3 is TGTGCCTGGAGTGTCGGGACAGGGGAACAGCCCCAGCATTTT. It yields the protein CAWSVGTGEQPQHF.

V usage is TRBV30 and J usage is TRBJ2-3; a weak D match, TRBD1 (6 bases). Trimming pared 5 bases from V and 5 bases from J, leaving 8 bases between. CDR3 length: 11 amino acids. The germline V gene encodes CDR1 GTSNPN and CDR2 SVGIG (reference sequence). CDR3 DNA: TGTGCCTGGGTCAGGGGAGATACGCAGTATTTT. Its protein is CAWVRGDTQYF. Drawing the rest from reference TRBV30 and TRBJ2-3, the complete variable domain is SQTIHQWPATLVQPVGSPLSLECTVEGTSNPNLYWYRQAAGRGLQLLFYSVGIGQISSEVPQNLSASRPQDRQFILSSKKLLLSDSGFYLCAWVRGDTQYFGPGTRLTVL.

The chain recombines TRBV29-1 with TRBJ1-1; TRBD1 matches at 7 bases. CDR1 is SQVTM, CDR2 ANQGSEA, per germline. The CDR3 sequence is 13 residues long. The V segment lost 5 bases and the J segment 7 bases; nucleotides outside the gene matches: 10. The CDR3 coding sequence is TGCAGCGTTTCCGCACAGGGGCTGGGTGAAGCTTTCTTT. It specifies CSVSAQGLGEAFF.

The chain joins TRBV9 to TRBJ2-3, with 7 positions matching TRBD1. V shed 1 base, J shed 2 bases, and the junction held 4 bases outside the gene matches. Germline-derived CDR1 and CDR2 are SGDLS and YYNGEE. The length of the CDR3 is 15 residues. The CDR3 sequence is CASSVTGVYTDTQYF. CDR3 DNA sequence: TGTGCCAGCAGCGTAACAGGGGTATACACAGATACGCAGTATTTT. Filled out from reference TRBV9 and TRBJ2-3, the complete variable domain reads DSGVTQTPKHLITATGQRVTLRCSPRSGDLSVYWYQQSLDQGLQFLIQYYNGEERAKGNILERFSAQQFPDLHSELNLSSLELGDSALYFCASSVTGVYTDTQYFGPGTRLTVL.

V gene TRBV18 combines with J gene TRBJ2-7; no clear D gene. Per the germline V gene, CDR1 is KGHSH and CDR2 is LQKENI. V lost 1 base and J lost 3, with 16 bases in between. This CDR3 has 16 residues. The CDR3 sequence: CASSPHSAERGYEQYF. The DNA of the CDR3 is TGTGCCAGCTCACCACATTCCGCCGAAAGAGGCTACGAGCAGTACTTC.

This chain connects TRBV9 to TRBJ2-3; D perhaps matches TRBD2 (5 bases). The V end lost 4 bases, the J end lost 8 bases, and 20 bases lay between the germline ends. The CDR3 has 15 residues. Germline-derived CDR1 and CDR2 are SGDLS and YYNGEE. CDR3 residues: CASSPPLGSGRTQYF. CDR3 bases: TGTGCCAGCAGCCCCCCACTAGGGTCTGGACGTACGCAGTATTTT.

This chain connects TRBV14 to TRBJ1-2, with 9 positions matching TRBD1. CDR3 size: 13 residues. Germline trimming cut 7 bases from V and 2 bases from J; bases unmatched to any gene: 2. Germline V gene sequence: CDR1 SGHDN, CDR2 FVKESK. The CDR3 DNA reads TGTGCCAGCAAGGGACAGGGCAACTATGGCTACACCTTC. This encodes CASKGQGNYGYTF.

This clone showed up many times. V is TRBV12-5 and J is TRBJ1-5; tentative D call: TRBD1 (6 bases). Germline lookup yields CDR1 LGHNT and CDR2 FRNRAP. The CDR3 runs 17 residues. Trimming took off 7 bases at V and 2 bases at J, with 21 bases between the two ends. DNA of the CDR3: TGTGCTAGTGAACAATCTACAGGGCCCCTTCGCAATCAGCCCCAGCATTTT. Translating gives CASEQSTGPLRNQPQHF. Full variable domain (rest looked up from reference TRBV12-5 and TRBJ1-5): DARVTQTPRHKVTEMGQEVTMRCQPILGHNTVFWYRQTMMQGLELLAYFRNRAPLDDSGMPKDRFSAEMPDATLATLKIQPSEPRDSAVYFCASEQSTGPLRNQPQHFGDGTRLSIL.

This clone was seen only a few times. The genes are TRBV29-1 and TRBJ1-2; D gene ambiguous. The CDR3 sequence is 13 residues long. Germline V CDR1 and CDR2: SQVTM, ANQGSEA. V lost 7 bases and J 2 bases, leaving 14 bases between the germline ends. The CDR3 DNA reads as TGCAGCGGTATTCTGGCGGGGAACTATGGCTACACCTTC. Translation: CSGILAGNYGYTF.

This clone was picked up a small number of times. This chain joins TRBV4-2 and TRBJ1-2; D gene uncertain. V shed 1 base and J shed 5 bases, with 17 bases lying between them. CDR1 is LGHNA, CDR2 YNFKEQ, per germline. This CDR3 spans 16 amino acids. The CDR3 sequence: CASSQVIAGDLYGYTF. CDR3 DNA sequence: TGTGCCAGCAGCCAAGTAATCGCAGGAGATCTTTATGGCTACACCTTC.

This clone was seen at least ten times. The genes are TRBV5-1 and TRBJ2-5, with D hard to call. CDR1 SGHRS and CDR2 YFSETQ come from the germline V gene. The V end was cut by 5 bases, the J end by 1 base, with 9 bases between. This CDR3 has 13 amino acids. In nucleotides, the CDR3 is TGCGCCAGCAGTTTCTCGGCCCAAGAGACCCAGTACTTC. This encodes CASSFSAQETQYF.

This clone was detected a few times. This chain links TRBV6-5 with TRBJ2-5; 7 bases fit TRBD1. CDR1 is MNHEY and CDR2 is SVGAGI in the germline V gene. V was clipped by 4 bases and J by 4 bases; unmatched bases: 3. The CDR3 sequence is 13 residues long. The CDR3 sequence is CASSSTGVETQYF. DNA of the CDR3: TGTGCCAGCAGTTCCACAGGGGTAGAGACCCAGTACTTC.

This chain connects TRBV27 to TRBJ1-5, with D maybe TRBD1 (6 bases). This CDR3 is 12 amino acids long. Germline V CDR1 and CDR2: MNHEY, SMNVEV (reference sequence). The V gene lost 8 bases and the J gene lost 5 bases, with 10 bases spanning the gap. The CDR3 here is CASGQSDQPQHF. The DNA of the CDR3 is TGTGCCAGCGGACAGTCCGATCAGCCCCAGCATTTT.

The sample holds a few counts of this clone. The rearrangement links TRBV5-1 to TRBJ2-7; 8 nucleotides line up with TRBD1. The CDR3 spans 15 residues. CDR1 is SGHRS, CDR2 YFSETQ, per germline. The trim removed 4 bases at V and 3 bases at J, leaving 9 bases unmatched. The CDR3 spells CASSPQRTGIYEQYF. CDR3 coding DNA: TGCGCCAGCAGCCCACAACGGACAGGGATCTACGAGCAGTACTTC.

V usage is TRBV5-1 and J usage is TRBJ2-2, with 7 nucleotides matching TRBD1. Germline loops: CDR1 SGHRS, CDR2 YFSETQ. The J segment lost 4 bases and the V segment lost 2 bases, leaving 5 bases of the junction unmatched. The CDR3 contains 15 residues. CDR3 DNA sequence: TGCGCCAGCAGCTTTCACAGGGGCGGCACCGGGGAGCTGTTTTTT. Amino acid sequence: CASSFHRGGTGELFF.

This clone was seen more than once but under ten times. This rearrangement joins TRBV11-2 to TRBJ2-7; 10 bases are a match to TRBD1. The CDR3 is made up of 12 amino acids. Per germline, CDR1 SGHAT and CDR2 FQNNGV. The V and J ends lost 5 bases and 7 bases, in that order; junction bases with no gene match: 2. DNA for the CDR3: TGTGCCAGCAGCCCGGGACAGGGGGAGCAGTACTTC. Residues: CASSPGQGEQYF. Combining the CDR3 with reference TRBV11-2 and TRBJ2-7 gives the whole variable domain EAGVAQSPRYKIIEKRQSVAFWCNPISGHATLYWYQQILGQGPKLLIQFQNNGVVDDSQLPKDRFSAERLKGVDSTLKIQPAKLEDSAVYLCASSPGQGEQYFGPGTRLTVT.

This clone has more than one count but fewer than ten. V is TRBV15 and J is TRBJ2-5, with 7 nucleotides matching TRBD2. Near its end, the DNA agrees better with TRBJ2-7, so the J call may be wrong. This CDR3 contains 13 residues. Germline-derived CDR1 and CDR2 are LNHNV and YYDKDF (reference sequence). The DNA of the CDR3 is TGTGCAACTGGGGCTAGCGGCTCCTACGAGCAGTACTTC. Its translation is CATGASGSYEQYF.

In DNA form, the CDR3 reads TGTGCCTGGACCCCGACAGGGGGGGGCGAGCAGTACTTC. It codes for CAWTPTGGGEQYF. V is TRBV30 and J is TRBJ2-7, with 9 bases fitting TRBD1. The CDR3 is 13 residues long. Germline V gene sequence: CDR1 GTSNPN, CDR2 SVGIG (reference sequence). Germline trimming cut 4 bases from V and 6 bases from J; bases unmatched to any gene: 7.

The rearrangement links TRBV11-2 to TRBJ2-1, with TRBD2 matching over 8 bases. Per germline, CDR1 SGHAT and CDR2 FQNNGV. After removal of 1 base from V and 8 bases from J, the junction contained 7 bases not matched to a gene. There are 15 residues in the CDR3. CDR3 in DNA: TGTGCCAGCAGCTTAGTAGGCGGGGGGAGGGATGAGCAGTTCTTC. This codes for CASSLVGGGRDEQFF.

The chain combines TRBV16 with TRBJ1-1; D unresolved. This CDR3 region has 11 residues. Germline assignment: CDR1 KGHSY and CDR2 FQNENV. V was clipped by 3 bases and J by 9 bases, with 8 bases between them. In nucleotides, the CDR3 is TGTGCCAGCAGCCAGGACCGACAAGCTTTCTTT. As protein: CASSQDRQAFF.

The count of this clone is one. CDR3: CASSVGLGGAFETQYF. Written as DNA, the CDR3 is TGTGCCAGCAGCGTAGGTCTAGGGGGGGCCTTTGAGACCCAGTACTTC. This sequence joins TRBV9 and TRBJ2-5, with a possible D match to TRBD2 (7 bases). This CDR3 is 16 amino acids long. Deletions cut 0 bases from V and 5 bases from J, with 17 bases between. From germline, CDR1 is SGDLS and CDR2 YYNGEE.

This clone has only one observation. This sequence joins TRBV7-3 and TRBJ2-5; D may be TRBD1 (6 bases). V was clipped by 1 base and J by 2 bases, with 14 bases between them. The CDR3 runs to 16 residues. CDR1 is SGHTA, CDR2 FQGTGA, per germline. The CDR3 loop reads CASSLMGAGAQETQYF. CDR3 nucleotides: TGTGCCAGCAGCTTAATGGGGGCAGGGGCACAAGAGACCCAGTACTTC.